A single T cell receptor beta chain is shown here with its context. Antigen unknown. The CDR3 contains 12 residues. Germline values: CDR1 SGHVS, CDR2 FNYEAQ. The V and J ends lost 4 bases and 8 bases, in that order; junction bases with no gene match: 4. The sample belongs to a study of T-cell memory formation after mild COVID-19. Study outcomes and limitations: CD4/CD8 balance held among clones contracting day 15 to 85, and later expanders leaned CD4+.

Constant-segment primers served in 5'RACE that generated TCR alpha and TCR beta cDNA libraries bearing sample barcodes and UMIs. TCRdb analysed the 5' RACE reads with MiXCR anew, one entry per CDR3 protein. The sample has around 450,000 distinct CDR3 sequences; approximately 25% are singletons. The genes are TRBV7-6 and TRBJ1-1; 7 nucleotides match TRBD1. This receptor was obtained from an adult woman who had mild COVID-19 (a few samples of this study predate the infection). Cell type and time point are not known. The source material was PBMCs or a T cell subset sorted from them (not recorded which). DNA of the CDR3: TGTGCCAGCAGCTCGAGGACAGGCGAAGCTTTCTTT. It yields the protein CASSSRTGEAFF.